A single sample gave rise to the 8 T cell receptor beta chains below, sequenced in a study of cytomegalovirus exposure and HLA in healthy donors. The primer mix had 60 Vbeta and 13 Jbeta primers. Profiled with immunoSEQ multiplex PCR; TCRdb holds only in-frame clones, not every one. The sample lists some 130,000 clones, more than 80% occurring once. The specimen was PBMCs. These receptors all stem from a man in his forties or fifties in good health and CMV-seronegative.

As regards this clone: The identical CDR3 is also encoded by other nucleotide sequences in the sample. This chain links TRBV28 with TRBJ2-7; no reliable D call. Germline CDR1 and CDR2: MDHEN and SYDVKM. The CDR3 length is 11 residues. V was trimmed by 4 bases and J by 2 bases, leaving 3 bases between them. The CDR3 here is CASSSTYEQYF. The CDR3 DNA reads as TGTGCCAGCAGTTCCACCTACGAGCAGTACTTC.

This clone appeared once. V and J are TRBV11-3 and TRBJ2-5, with 7 bases aligning to TRBD1. Trimming at V came to 5 bases and at J to 7 bases, leaving 7 bases not matched to a gene. Germline V gene data show CDR1 as SGHNT and CDR2 as YENEEA. CDR3 length equals 13 residues. Here the CDR3 reads CASSLTGLATQYF. CDR3 sequence (DNA): TGTGCCAGCAGCCTGACAGGGTTGGCGACCCAGTACTTC.

V and J are TRBV10-3 and TRBJ1-2, with D possibly TRBD1 on 6 matching bases. Looked up from germline, CDR1 is ENHRY and CDR2 is SYGVKD. This CDR3 is 15 amino acids long. Trimming cost V 3 bases and J 6 bases, with 17 bases left between them. CDR3 in DNA: TGTGCCATCAGTGACCGACAGGACCCTGTTGATGGCTACACCTTC. Translating gives CAISDRQDPVDGYTF.

This clone was recorded a few times. The rearrangement links TRBV2 to TRBJ1-5; possibly TRBD1 for D (6 bases). Germline V gene data show CDR1 as SNHLY and CDR2 as FYNNEI. Trimming pared 6 bases from V and 3 bases from J, leaving 15 bases between. This CDR3 comprises 15 residues. The CDR3 spells CASSGDNPINQPQHF. Here the CDR3 DNA reads TGTGCCAGCAGCGGGGACAACCCCATCAATCAGCCCCAGCATTTT. Combining the CDR3 with reference TRBV2 and TRBJ1-5 gives the whole variable domain EPEVTQTPSHQVTQMGQEVILRCVPISNHLYFYWYRQILGQKVEFLVSFYNNEISEKSEIFDDQFSVERPDGSNFTLKIRSTKLEDSAMYFCASSGDNPINQPQHFGDGTRLSIL.

The chain uses TRBV5-4 and TRBJ1-6; 7 nucleotides line up with TRBD1. The germline V gene has CDR1 SGHNT and CDR2 YYREEE (reference sequence). This CDR3 has 16 amino acids. V gave up 2 bases and J gave up 2 bases; unmatched junction bases: 4. The DNA for the CDR3 is TGTGCCAGCAGCTTCGGCCAGGGGGCCTATAATTCACCCCTCCACTTT. Residues: CASSFGQGAYNSPLHF.

The CDR3 loop is CAIAGKGVPAEQYF. In nucleotides, the CDR3 is TGTGCCATCGCAGGTAAAGGGGTTCCCGCCGAGCAGTACTTC. The rearrangement links TRBV10-3 to TRBJ2-7; TRBD1 is a possible D gene (5 bases). V was trimmed by 8 bases and J by 6 bases, leaving 20 bases between them. Germline loops: CDR1 ENHRY, CDR2 SYGVKD. The length of the CDR3 is 14 residues.

J is TRBJ1-1 and V is TRBV5-1; the D gene is possibly TRBD1 (6 bases). V lost 2 bases and J lost 10, with 21 bases in between. The CDR3 consists of 15 residues. Germline-derived CDR1 and CDR2 are SGHRS and YFSETQ. The CDR3 sequence: CASSLTSTGSEGAFF. The CDR3 nucleotides read TGCGCCAGCAGCTTAACCTCGACAGGCTCGGAAGGAGCTTTCTTT.

The CDR3 region is CASSERSGGVGGYTF. The CDR3, as DNA: TGTGCCAGCAGTGAAAGAAGTGGGGGGGTAGGGGGCTACACCTTC. V gene TRBV6-1 combines with J gene TRBJ1-2; a possible D gene is TRBD1 (5 bases). Germline CDR1 is MNHNS and CDR2 is SASEGT. Trimming cost V 2 bases and J 8 bases, with 18 bases left between them. CDR3 length: 15 amino acids.